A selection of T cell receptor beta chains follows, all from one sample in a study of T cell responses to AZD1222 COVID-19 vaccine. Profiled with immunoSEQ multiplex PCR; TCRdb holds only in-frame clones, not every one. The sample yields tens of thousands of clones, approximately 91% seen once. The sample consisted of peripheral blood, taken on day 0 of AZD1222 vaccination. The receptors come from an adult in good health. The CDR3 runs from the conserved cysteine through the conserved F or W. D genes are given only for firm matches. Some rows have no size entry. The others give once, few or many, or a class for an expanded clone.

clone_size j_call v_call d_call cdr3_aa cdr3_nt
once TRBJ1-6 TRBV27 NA CASSSPMRTGGNSPLHF TGTGCCAGCAGTTCCCCCATGCGGACCGGGGGGAATTCACCCCTCCACTTT
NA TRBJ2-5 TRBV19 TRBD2 CASSTTSGGQETQYF TGTGCCAGTAGTACGACTAGCGGGGGCCAAGAGACCCAGTACTTC
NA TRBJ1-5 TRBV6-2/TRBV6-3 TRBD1 CASSSPRQGGQPQHF TGTGCCAGCAGTTCCCCCCGACAGGGTGGTCAGCCCCAGCATTTT
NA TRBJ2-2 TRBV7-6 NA CASSLGRGGGRTGELFF TGTGCCAGCAGCTTAGGGCGGGGCGGCGGGCGCACCGGGGAGCTGTTTTTT
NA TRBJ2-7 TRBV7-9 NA CASSSQGFDEQYF TGTGCCAGCAGCTCCCAGGGTTTCGACGAGCAGTACTTC
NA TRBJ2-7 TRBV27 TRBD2 CASSSFSAGGHRTYEQYF TGTGCCAGCAGTTCATTTTCAGCGGGGGGACATAGAACCTACGAGCAGTACTTC
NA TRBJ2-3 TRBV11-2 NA CASSLSRIADTQYF TGTGCCAGCAGCTTGTCACGAATTGCAGATACGCAGTATTTT
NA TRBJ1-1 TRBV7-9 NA CASSLNSRAFF TGTGCCAGCAGCTTAAATAGCCGGGCTTTCTTT
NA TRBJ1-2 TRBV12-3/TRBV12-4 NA CASSPDGNYGYTF TGTGCCAGCAGTCCGGACGGTAACTATGGCTACACCTTC
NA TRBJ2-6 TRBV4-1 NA CASSQPTAGANVLTF TGCGCCAGCAGCCAGCCGACAGCTGGGGCCAACGTCCTGACTTTC
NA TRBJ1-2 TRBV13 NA CASSLRNNYGYTF TGTGCCAGCAGCTTAAGGAATAACTATGGCTACACCTTC
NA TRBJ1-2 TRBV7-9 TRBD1 CASSSGQLSYTF TGTGCCAGCAGCTCGGGACAGCTGAGCTACACCTTC
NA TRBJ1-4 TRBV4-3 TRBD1 CASSQGTGRNEKLFF TGCGCCAGCAGCCAAGGGACAGGGAGGAATGAAAAACTGTTTTTT
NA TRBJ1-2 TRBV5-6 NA CASTTTDTTNYGYTF TGTGCCAGCACTACGACAGACACCACCAACTATGGCTACACCTTC
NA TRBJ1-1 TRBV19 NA CASSPNGGTPEGTEAFF TGTGCCAGTAGCCCGAACGGAGGGACCCCCGAGGGCACTGAAGCTTTCTTT
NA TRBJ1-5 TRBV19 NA CASSIGGMRGQPQHF TGTGCCAGTAGTATAGGTGGGATGCGCGGTCAGCCCCAGCATTTT
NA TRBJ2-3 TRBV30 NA CAWSGPRTARTDTQYF TGTGCCTGGAGTGGCCCCCGGACAGCGAGGACAGATACGCAGTATTTT
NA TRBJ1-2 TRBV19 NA CASQAGSIGYTF TGTGCCAGTCAGGCAGGTTCAATTGGCTACACCTTC
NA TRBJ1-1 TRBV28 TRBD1 CASSNPSTGVTFF TGTGCCAGCAGTAATCCATCGACAGGGGTAACTTTCTTT
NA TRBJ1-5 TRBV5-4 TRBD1 CASSLGQGAGQPQHF TGTGCCAGCAGCCTAGGACAGGGGGCGGGTCAGCCCCAGCATTTT
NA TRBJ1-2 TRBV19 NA CASSKYLDSNYGYTF TGTGCCAGTAGTAAATATTTAGACAGTAACTATGGCTACACCTTC
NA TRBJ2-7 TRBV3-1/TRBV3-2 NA CASSLQRWGPYEQYF TGTGCCAGCAGTCTTCAACGCTGGGGGCCCTACGAGCAGTACTTC